This TCR beta chain originates from a study of blood T cell repertoires in COVID-19. At the level of the study: Samples taken during acute and convalescent COVID-19 were collected in the United States, Italy and Spain. PBMCs, B-cell-depleted T cells, or T cells were the source of the cDNA or gDNA that made up the material.

Only in-frame clones appear in the TCRdb table, and some are missing; sequencing was by immunoSEQ multiplex PCR. The sample has fewer than 150,000 clones; around nine tenths are singletons. Germline CDR1 reads SGHRS; CDR2 reads YFSETQ. The CDR3 extends over 12 amino acids. Deletions cut 7 bases from V and 0 bases from J, with 6 bases between. The chain employs TRBV5-1 and TRBJ2-3, with no clear D. The sequence was collected from a human donor in a cohort sampled during active COVID-19. Sequenced input: peripheral blood. Here the CDR3 DNA reads TGCGCCAGCCGTCCTAGCACAGATACGCAGTATTTT. Amino acids: CASRPSTDTQYF. The full variable domain, completed using reference TRBV5-1 and TRBJ2-3, is KAGVTQTPRYLIKTRGQQVTLSCSPISGHRSVSWYQQTPGQGLQFLFEYFSETQRNKGNFPGRFSGRQFSNSRSEMNVSTLELGDSALYLCASRPSTDTQYFGPGTRLTVL.